This TCR beta chain was obtained from a study of shared clonotypes between healthy human individuals. This clone was detected once. Sequencing was performed with immunoSEQ multiplex PCR; in TCRdb, only in-frame clones are kept and a portion is missing. The sample contains approximately 2.5 million clones, around nine tenths of which appear only once. CDR1 is SGHTA, CDR2 FQGNSA, per germline. V was trimmed by 3 bases and J by 0 bases, leaving 6 bases between them. The CDR3 is 14 amino acids. The origin of this receptor is a man between 18 and 29 years old in good health. The specimen sequenced was naive CD4+ T cells sorted from blood. Subset described: CD45RA+ positively selected. The chain links TRBV7-2 to TRBJ2-1, with no clear D. The CDR3 sequence: CASSFGLSYNEQFF. The CDR3 DNA sequence: TGTGCCAGCAGCTTCGGCCTCTCCTACAATGAGCAGTTCTTC.